The 21 T cell receptor beta chains reported below all come from one sample, sequenced in a study of a mutant IDH1 vaccine in newly diagnosed glioma. Produced via immunoSEQ multiplex PCR; TCRdb's table is partial and in-frame only. The sample shows 35,000 to 50,000 clones, approximately 83% of them seen only once. The antigens these receptors bind are not known. Sample time point: week 35, safety follow-up. The vaccine gave 300 ug of a 20-mer mutant IDH1 peptide subcutaneously per dose. Specimen: PBMCs, collected from a glioma patient whose treatment included an IDH1 peptide vaccine. These TCRs come from a woman aged 45-65 years with glioma.

The J gene is TRBJ2-6, the V gene TRBV4-2; perhaps D is TRBD1 or TRBD2 (5 bases each). The CDR3 is 17 amino acids. Deletions cut 5 bases from V and 5 bases from J, with 19 bases between. The germline gives CDR1 LGHNA, CDR2 YNFKEQ. This chain's CDR3 is CASSAGRATSRANVLTF. Written as DNA, the CDR3 is TGTGCCAGCAGCGCGGGCAGGGCTACCTCGCGGGCCAACGTCCTGACTTTC.

V gene TRBV29-1 combines with J gene TRBJ2-6, with D unclear. The length of the CDR3 is 16 residues. From germline, CDR1 is SQVTM and CDR2 ANQGSEA. The ends were cut back, 5 bases at V and 0 bases at J, with 14 bases in the middle. This CDR3 is CSVYSKGGSGANVLTF. The CDR3 DNA follows: TGCAGCGTTTATTCAAAGGGTGGCTCTGGGGCCAACGTCCTGACTTTC.

The V gene is TRBV5-5, the J gene TRBJ1-5; D gene uncertain. This CDR3 comprises 15 residues. The V end lost 3 bases, the J end lost 1 base, and 11 bases lay between the germline ends. CDR1 and CDR2 from the germline V gene are SGHKS and YYEKEE (reference sequence). The CDR3 coding sequence is TGTGCCAGCAGCTGGAGGGATGTAAGCAATCAGCCCCAGCATTTT. It codes for CASSWRDVSNQPQHF.

V usage is TRBV2 and J usage is TRBJ1-1, with TRBD1 identical over 9 bases. Germline trimming cut 7 bases from V and 6 bases from J; bases unmatched to any gene: 6. The CDR3 extends over 13 amino acids. Per germline, CDR1 SNHLY and CDR2 FYNNEI. The CDR3 DNA follows: TGTGCCAGCACCGGGACAGGGACATCTGAAGCTTTCTTT. Encoded protein: CASTGTGTSEAFF.

This chain uses TRBV29-1 with TRBJ2-7; D is uncertain. V lost 3 bases and J lost 3, with 6 bases in between. This CDR3 is built from 11 residues. Germline V gene lookup returns CDR1 SQVTM and CDR2 ANQGSEA. CDR3 residues: CSVDNLYEQYF. For the CDR3, the DNA is TGCAGCGTTGACAACCTCTACGAGCAGTACTTC.

The chain carries TRBV4-3 and TRBJ2-3, with D perhaps given as TRBD1 or TRBD2 (5 bases each). The germline gives CDR1 LGHNA, CDR2 YSLEER. This CDR3 region has 16 residues. Trimming shortened V by 1 base and J by 1 base, and 12 bases separated the two germline ends. CDR3 protein: CASSQGGSRGTDTQYF. The CDR3 nucleotides are TGCGCCAGCAGCCAAGGGGGGAGTAGGGGCACAGATACGCAGTATTTT.

The chain joins TRBV7-3 to TRBJ1-1; the D gene is possibly TRBD1 (5 bases). Germline lookup yields CDR1 SGHTA and CDR2 FQGTGA. V dropped 2 bases and J dropped 3 bases, with 16 bases sitting between them. The CDR3 spans 16 residues. The CDR3 nucleotides are TGTGCCAGCAGCTTATGGGTTCGGGGCTCGGACACTGAAGCTTTCTTT. As protein: CASSLWVRGSDTEAFF.

This sequence joins TRBV25-1 and TRBJ2-1; 7 bases are shared with TRBD2. Germline values: CDR1 MGHDK, CDR2 SYGVNS. Trimming took 5 bases from V and 2 from J; bases not matched to a gene: 6. The CDR3 loop spans 15 amino acids. CDR3 bases: TGTGCCAGCAGTCCAAAGGGGACTACCTACAATGAGCAGTTCTTC. Its translation is CASSPKGTTYNEQFF.

This clone was detected only once. The rearrangement uses TRBV6-5 and TRBJ1-5; 11 nucleotides match TRBD1. This CDR3 comprises 15 residues. V dropped 2 bases and J dropped 6; count of bases not matched to a gene: 3. Germline loops: CDR1 MNHEY, CDR2 SVGAGI. This CDR3 is CASSYGQGAGQPQHF. Written as DNA, the CDR3 is TGTGCCAGCAGTTACGGACAGGGGGCGGGTCAGCCCCAGCATTTT.

The rearrangement joins TRBV10-2 to TRBJ1-5, with D tentatively TRBD1 (5 bases). In germline, CDR1 is WSHSY, CDR2 SAAADI. This CDR3 spans 12 amino acids. Trimming left V 6 bases short and J 7 bases short, with 10 bases between. The CDR3 loop reads CASSHGDQPQHF. The CDR3 DNA reads as TGCGCCAGCAGCCACGGGGACCAGCCCCAGCATTTT.

This clone has a single count. The genes are TRBV10-1 and TRBJ1-1, with D perhaps matching TRBD1 (5 bases). V gave up 0 bases and J gave up 4 bases, with 12 bases separating them. The CDR3 spans 15 residues. Germline assignment: CDR1 WNHNN and CDR2 SYGVQD (reference sequence). DNA for the CDR3: TGCGCCAGCAGTGAGTCAGCGGCAGGGACCACTGAAGCTTTCTTT. Protein product: CASSESAAGTTEAFF.

The V call is TRBV6-5, the J call TRBJ2-5, with 9 positions matching TRBD1. This CDR3 spans 15 amino acids. The V segment lost 5 bases and the J segment 4 bases; nucleotides outside the gene matches: 8. Germline lookup yields CDR1 MNHEY and CDR2 SVGAGI. CDR3 nucleotides: TGTGCCAGCAGTCTTGTACAGGGGGCTATAGAGACCCAGTACTTC. Translated, it gives CASSLVQGAIETQYF.

This chain joins TRBV4-2 and TRBJ1-1; D may be TRBD1 (5 bases). The V end was cut by 1 base, the J end by 5 bases, with 20 bases between. The CDR3 is 17 residues long. Germline V gene sequence: CDR1 LGHNA, CDR2 YNFKEQ. The CDR3 nucleotides read TGTGCCAGCAGCCAAGCCGCGAGGGGATTGGATTATACTGAAGCTTTCTTT. Protein product: CASSQAARGLDYTEAFF.

This chain links TRBV27 with TRBJ2-7; weak D call: TRBD2 (6 bases). V lost 6 bases and J lost 6, with 18 bases in between. The CDR3 has 14 residues. Germline-derived CDR1 and CDR2 are MNHEY and SMNVEV (reference sequence). The CDR3 DNA is TGTGCCAGCAGGTCGGAGGGTGCCTTTTCCGAGCAGTACTTC. Encoded protein: CASRSEGAFSEQYF.

Worth noting for this clone: Other DNA sequences in the same sample also yield this CDR3. J is TRBJ1-2 and V is TRBV7-9; 7 nucleotides align to TRBD1. The CDR3 covers 12 residues. The V and J ends lost 3 bases and 8 bases, in that order; junction bases with no gene match: 3. Germline CDR1 is SEHNR and CDR2 is FQNEAQ (reference sequence). CDR3 in amino acids: CASSLGGGGYTF. The CDR3 nucleotides read TGTGCCAGCAGCTTGGGAGGGGGCGGCTACACCTTC.

V usage is TRBV2 and J usage is TRBJ2-3, with D tentatively TRBD2 (5 bases). Trimming removed 6 bases from V and 5 bases from J, with 15 bases in between. CDR3 length: 14 amino acids. Looked up from germline, CDR1 is SNHLY and CDR2 is FYNNEI. The CDR3 loop reads CASRWAGAGDTQYF. The CDR3 nucleotides read TGTGCCAGCAGATGGGCGGGTGCGGGAGATACGCAGTATTTT.

The chain uses TRBV7-9 and TRBJ1-4; the D is unclear. The CDR3 consists of 15 residues. V gave up 5 bases and J gave up 5 bases, with 15 bases separating them. The germline V gene encodes CDR1 SEHNR and CDR2 FQNEAQ (reference sequence). The CDR3 DNA reads TGTGCCAGCAGCCAAGCACAGATTCAAAATGAAAAACTGTTTTTT. Amino acids: CASSQAQIQNEKLFF.

In its sample, this clone was seen a few times. The V call is TRBV19, the J call TRBJ2-2; D gene ambiguous. Trimming removed 2 bases from V and 5 bases from J, with 6 bases in between. The CDR3 extends over 13 amino acids. CDR1 and CDR2 (germline): LNHDA, SQIVND (reference sequence). The CDR3 bases are TGTGCCAGTAGTATAACCCTTACCGGGGAGCTGTTTTTT. Translated, it gives CASSITLTGELFF.

The chain couples TRBV15 to TRBJ2-1; D not resolved. This CDR3 contains 10 residues. From germline, CDR1 is LNHNV and CDR2 YYDKDF (reference sequence). With 3 bases removed from V and 7 bases from J, the gap between germline ends came to 1 base. The CDR3 DNA is TGTGCCACCAGCAGGAATGAGCAGTTCTTC. Its protein product is CATSRNEQFF.

The chain recombines TRBV5-4 with TRBJ2-1, with unresolved D. Trimming took 2 bases from V and 7 from J, leaving 10 bases between them. The CDR3 loop spans 13 amino acids. Germline V CDR1 and CDR2: SGHNT, YYREEE (reference sequence). The CDR3 loop reads CASSLTTVNEQFF. The DNA of the CDR3 is TGTGCCAGCAGCTTAACTACAGTAAATGAGCAGTTCTTC.

This clone was seen only a few times. The CDR3 DNA follows: TGTGCCAGCAGCCCAAGGGACGGAGCCTACGAGCAGTACTTC. Residues: CASSPRDGAYEQYF. The chain recombines TRBV7-9 with TRBJ2-7, with D perhaps matching TRBD1 or TRBD2 (5 bases each). V lost 5 bases to trimming and J lost 2 bases, with 13 bases between them. The CDR3 extends over 14 amino acids. Per germline, CDR1 SEHNR and CDR2 FQNEAQ (reference sequence).